This paragraph reports one TCR beta chain. In germline, CDR1 is GTSNPN, CDR2 SVGIG (reference sequence). CDR3 length: 14 residues. Trimming took 0 bases from V and 13 from J, leaving 16 bases between them. This entry comes from a study of blood T cell repertoires in COVID-19. In the original processing: From reference gene primer amplification, estimates of nucleated cell counts were derived. Only in-frame clones appear in the TCRdb table, and some are missing; sequencing was by immunoSEQ multiplex PCR. The DNA was the basis for D and trimming; V, J and clone size are from that table. This sample has about 170,000 clones, with around 81% found just once.

This TCR came from a human donor with acute or convalescent COVID-19. The donor label of this sample is uncertain. Sequencing was carried out using peripheral blood. The V and J genes are TRBV30 and TRBJ1-6, with D perhaps matching TRBD1 (5 bases). CDR3 DNA: TGTGCCTGGAGTGTAACCCAGGGCAGGTGGCCCCTCCACTTT. Amino acids: CAWSVTQGRWPLHF.